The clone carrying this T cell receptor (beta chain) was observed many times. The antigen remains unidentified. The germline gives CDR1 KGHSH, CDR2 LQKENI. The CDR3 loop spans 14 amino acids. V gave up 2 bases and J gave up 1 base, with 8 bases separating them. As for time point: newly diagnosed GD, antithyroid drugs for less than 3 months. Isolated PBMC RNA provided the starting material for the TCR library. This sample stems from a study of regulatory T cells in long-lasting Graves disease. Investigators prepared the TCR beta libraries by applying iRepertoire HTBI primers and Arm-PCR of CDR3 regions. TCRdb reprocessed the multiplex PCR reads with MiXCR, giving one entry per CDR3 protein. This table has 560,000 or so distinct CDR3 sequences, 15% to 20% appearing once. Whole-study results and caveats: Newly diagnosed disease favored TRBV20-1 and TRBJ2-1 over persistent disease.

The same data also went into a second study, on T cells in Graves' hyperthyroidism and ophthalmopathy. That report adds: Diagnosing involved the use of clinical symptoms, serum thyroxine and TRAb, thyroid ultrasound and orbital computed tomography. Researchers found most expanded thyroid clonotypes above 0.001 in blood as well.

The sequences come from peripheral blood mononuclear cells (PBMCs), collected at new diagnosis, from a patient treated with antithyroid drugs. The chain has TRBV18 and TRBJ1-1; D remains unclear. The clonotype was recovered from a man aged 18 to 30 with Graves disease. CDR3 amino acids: CASSPSLSNTEAFF. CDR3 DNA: TGTGCCAGCTCACCATCGCTTTCGAACACTGAAGCTTTCTTT.